Below, 21 T cell receptor beta chains from the same sample are listed, as sequenced in a study of regulatory T cells in long-lasting Graves disease. TCR beta libraries were built with iRepertoire HTBI primers and Arm-PCR of CDR3 regions. MiXCR was run by TCRdb on the multiplex PCR reads, yielding one entry per CDR3 protein. The data show about 560,000 distinct CDR3 sequences, with about 16% seen just once and 12% held by the top ten. Stated time point: newly diagnosed GD, antithyroid drugs for less than 3 months. PBMC-extracted RNA yielded the TCR library. Separately, the same data were catalogued under a study of T cells in Graves' hyperthyroidism and ophthalmopathy.

Sample: peripheral blood mononuclear cells (PBMCs), taken at new diagnosis, from a patient treated with antithyroid drugs. These receptors were obtained from a man aged 18 to 35 with Graves disease.

This clonotype came up a few times. The rearrangement uses TRBV12-3 or TRBV12-4 and TRBJ1-5; TRBD1 might be the D (5 bases). Trimming removed 3 bases from V and 7 bases from J, with 7 bases in between. The CDR3 covers 12 residues. CDR3 nucleotide sequence: TGTGCCAGCAGTTTTGACAGCCAGCCCCAGCATTTT. Amino acid sequence: CASSFDSQPQHF.

This clonotype was detected a few times. The rearrangement joins TRBV29-1 to TRBJ2-5; D is perhaps TRBD2 (5 bases). Germline V gene sequence: CDR1 SQVTM, CDR2 ANQGSEA. CDR3 length equals 12 residues. V lost 0 bases and J 5 bases, leaving 7 bases between the germline ends. The CDR3 DNA sequence: TGCAGCGTTGAAGATCTAGCCGAGACCCAGTACTTC. This gives the protein CSVEDLAETQYF.

The CDR3 is CAWSVLSGSTDTQYF. Written as DNA, the CDR3 is TGTGCCTGGAGTGTACTTAGCGGGAGTACTGATACGCAGTATTTT. The chain combines TRBV30 with TRBJ2-3, with 9 nucleotides matching TRBD2. The length of the CDR3 is 15 residues. With V trimmed by 0 bases and J by 6 bases, 7 bases remained unmatched. In germline, CDR1 is GTSNPN, CDR2 SVGIG (reference sequence).

This clonotype was seen ten or more times. CDR3 residues: CSAGTGYNYGYTF. The CDR3 DNA reads as TGCAGTGCCGGGACAGGATATAACTATGGCTACACCTTC. The gene calls are TRBV20-1 and TRBJ1-2, with 8 bases identical to TRBD1. V lost 6 bases, J lost 1 base, and 4 bases stayed unmatched. From germline, CDR1 is DFQATT and CDR2 SNEGSKA (reference sequence). CDR3 size: 13 residues.

The chain combines TRBV2 with TRBJ1-5, with 9 positions matching TRBD1. J lost 6 bases, V lost 4 bases, and 10 bases had no gene match. The CDR3 runs to 16 residues. The germline V gene encodes CDR1 SNHLY and CDR2 FYNNEI. CDR3 sequence: CASSVGGNRGRQPQHF. Written as DNA, the CDR3 is TGTGCCAGCAGTGTGGGGGGTAACAGGGGGCGTCAGCCCCAGCATTTT. The variable domain in full, with the rest retrieved from reference TRBV2 and TRBJ1-5, is EPEVTQTPSHQVTQMGQEVILRCVPISNHLYFYWYRQILGQKVEFLVSFYNNEISEKSEIFDDQFSVERPDGSNFTLKIRSTKLEDSAMYFCASSVGGNRGRQPQHFGDGTRLSIL.

This chain uses TRBV12-3 or TRBV12-4 with TRBJ2-7; 11 bases align to TRBD1. The CDR3 spans 15 residues. Trimming took 5 bases from V and 3 from J; bases not matched to a gene: 6. As DNA, the CDR3 is TGTGCCAGCAGTCCTTCTGGGACAGGGGGCTACGAGCAGTACTTC. It yields the protein CASSPSGTGGYEQYF.

This clonotype was found many times. The DNA for the CDR3 is TGTGCCAGCAGCTTGGGAGCGGGGGGCTACAATGAGCAGTTCTTC. Translation: CASSLGAGGYNEQFF. V is TRBV5-6 and J is TRBJ2-1, with TRBD2 matching 9 bases. The length of the CDR3 is 15 residues. V lost 0 bases to trimming and J lost 3 bases; unmatched junction nucleotides: 1. Germline lookup yields CDR1 SGHDT and CDR2 YYEEEE.

A word on this clonotype: This may be a read error, as it is one base from a much larger clone. The chain recombines TRBV6-2 or TRBV6-3 with TRBJ2-3; D uncertain. There are 12 residues in the CDR3. Germline CDR1 reads MNHEY; CDR2 reads SVGEGT. The CDR3 reads CASHRSTDTLYF. The CDR3 DNA is TGTGCCAGCCACCGGAGCACAGATACGCTGTATTTT.

This chain joins TRBV30 and TRBJ1-6, with D possibly TRBD1 on 5 matching bases. The CDR3 extends over 15 amino acids. Germline loops: CDR1 GTSNPN, CDR2 SVGIG (reference sequence). V was cut by 3 bases and J by 9 bases, with 18 bases left in between. The DNA of the CDR3 is TGTGCCTGGAGCGCAAACCGGGGGATCGGTTCACCCCTCCACTTT. Protein sequence: CAWSANRGIGSPLHF.

This clonotype was observed a handful of times. V usage is TRBV2 and J usage is TRBJ2-1; 8 positions match TRBD2. The V segment lost 4 bases and the J segment 4 bases; nucleotides outside the gene matches: 6. CDR1 is SNHLY and CDR2 is FYNNEI in the germline V gene. The CDR3 is 15 residues long. In DNA, the CDR3 is TGTGCCAGCAGTGCCCGGGTAGCGGGGTACAATGAGCAGTTCTTC. It specifies CASSARVAGYNEQFF.

This clonotype was recorded many times. This chain links TRBV2 with TRBJ2-1; no clear D gene. The CDR3 loop spans 15 amino acids. Germline lookup yields CDR1 SNHLY and CDR2 FYNNEI. V was shortened by 4 bases and J by 0 bases, with 10 bases between the two germline ends. The CDR3 loop is CASSVTGSSYNEQFF. CDR3 nucleotides: TGTGCCAGCAGTGTCACCGGAAGCTCCTACAATGAGCAGTTCTTC. Based on the CDR3 plus reference TRBV2 and TRBJ2-1, the full variable domain is EPEVTQTPSHQVTQMGQEVILRCVPISNHLYFYWYRQILGQKVEFLVSFYNNEISEKSEIFDDQFSVERPDGSNFTLKIRSTKLEDSAMYFCASSVTGSSYNEQFFGPGTRLTVL.

The chain combines TRBV5-1 with TRBJ2-4; possibly TRBD2 for D (5 bases). The CDR3 length is 13 residues. CDR1 is SGHRS and CDR2 is YFSETQ in the germline V gene. The V and J ends lost 7 bases and 8 bases respectively, with 16 bases between them. The CDR3 DNA reads as TGCGCCAGCGCCGCCAGGATGAGGGACATTCAGTACTTC. Translation gives CASAARMRDIQYF.

The chain carries TRBV5-4 and TRBJ2-7; TRBD1 is a possible D gene (6 bases). V lost 4 bases and J 7 bases, leaving 18 bases between the germline ends. The V gene's germline CDR1 is SGHNT and CDR2 YYREEE (reference sequence). The CDR3 extends over 14 amino acids. CDR3 in amino acids: CASSLRDNSREQYF. The CDR3, as DNA: TGTGCCAGCAGCCTCCGGGACAACTCGAGGGAGCAGTACTTC.

This clonotype appeared many times. This chain links TRBV18 with TRBJ1-1, with 7 nucleotides matching TRBD1. The V segment lost 6 bases and the J segment 3 bases; nucleotides outside the gene matches: 7. CDR3 length: 14 amino acids. The germline CDR1 and CDR2 sequences are KGHSH and LQKENI. DNA for the CDR3: TGTGCCAGCTCTCTTCAAGGGGGCGACACTGAAGCTTTCTTT. Amino acids: CASSLQGGDTEAFF. Using reference TRBV18 and TRBJ1-1 for the parts outside the CDR3, the full variable domain is NAGVMQNPRHLVRRRGQEARLRCSPMKGHSHVYWYRQLPEEGLKFMVYLQKENIIDESGMPKERFSAEFPKEGPSILRIQQVVRGDSAAYFCASSLQGGDTEAFFGQGTRLTVV.

This clonotype was observed a few times. V and J are TRBV5-1 and TRBJ2-3, with 11 bases fitting TRBD2. Losses at the gene ends were 6 bases for V and 4 bases for J; bases not matched to a gene: 13. The CDR3 runs 17 residues. Germline V CDR1 and CDR2: SGHRS, YFSETQ. The DNA for the CDR3 is TGCGCCAGCAACCCCGGGACTAGCGGAGCGGGGGCAGATACGCAGTATTTT. It yields the protein CASNPGTSGAGADTQYF.

The chain joins TRBV7-9 to TRBJ2-7; TRBD2 matches at 11 bases. This CDR3 region has 16 residues. Looked up from germline, CDR1 is SEHNR and CDR2 is FQNEAQ (reference sequence). Germline trimming cut 5 bases from V and 3 bases from J; bases unmatched to any gene: 9. Here the CDR3 DNA reads TGTGCCAGCAGCCCCGGCGGGACTAGCGGACTCTACGAGCAGTACTTC. This encodes CASSPGGTSGLYEQYF.

This clonotype has at least ten counts. This chain links TRBV28 with TRBJ1-2; 8 bases match TRBD1. The CDR3 is 14 residues long. Germline assignment: CDR1 MDHEN and CDR2 SYDVKM. J was trimmed by 3 bases and V by 4 bases; bases with no gene match: 4. The CDR3: CASSSPDRDYGYTF. Written as DNA, the CDR3 is TGTGCCAGCAGTTCCCCGGACAGGGACTATGGCTACACCTTC.

This sequence joins TRBV7-9 and TRBJ2-7; TRBD2 matches at 11 bases. The CDR3 consists of 16 residues. CDR1 and CDR2 from the germline V gene are SEHNR and FQNEAQ (reference sequence). The V and J ends lost 4 bases and 3 bases, in that order; junction bases with no gene match: 8. CDR3 region: CASSSTSGSEVYEQYF. The CDR3 nucleotides are TGTGCCAGCAGCTCTACTAGCGGGAGTGAGGTCTACGAGCAGTACTTC.

The sample holds a few counts of this clonotype. The chain uses TRBV30 and TRBJ1-4; 10 bases fit TRBD1. The CDR3 runs 15 residues. CDR1 is GTSNPN and CDR2 is SVGIG in the germline V gene (reference sequence). V lost 2 bases to trimming and J lost 6 bases; unmatched junction nucleotides: 6. The CDR3 is CAWSRVGTGDEKLFF. Here the CDR3 DNA reads TGTGCCTGGAGTCGTGTGGGGACAGGGGATGAAAAACTGTTTTTT.

This clonotype appeared many times. The rearrangement uses TRBV5-1 and TRBJ1-1; perhaps TRBD1 as D (5 bases). The CDR3 length is 15 residues. Germline CDR1 is SGHRS and CDR2 is YFSETQ. The ends were cut back, 3 bases at V and 1 base at J, with 13 bases in the middle. As DNA, the CDR3 is TGCGCCAGCAGCTCGGCCGGGACGGAGAACACTGAAGCTTTCTTT. Translated: CASSSAGTENTEAFF. Full variable domain (remainder filled in from reference TRBV5-1 and TRBJ1-1): KAGVTQTPRYLIKTRGQQVTLSCSPISGHRSVSWYQQTPGQGLQFLFEYFSETQRNKGNFPGRFSGRQFSNSRSEMNVSTLELGDSALYLCASSSAGTENTEAFFGQGTRLTVV.

Written as DNA, the CDR3 is TGTGCCAGCAGTCAAAGAGGGGACAGGCCTAACTATGGCTACACCTTC. Protein product: CASSQRGDRPNYGYTF. The V and J genes are TRBV6-1 and TRBJ1-2; 8 bases are shared with TRBD1. V trimming: 5 bases; J trimming: 0 bases; junction bases outside the gene matches: 8. Germline V gene sequence: CDR1 MNHNS, CDR2 SASEGT. The CDR3 runs to 16 residues.